This T cell receptor beta chain was sequenced for a study of radiotherapy plus CTLA-4 blockade in lung cancer. Study results and caveats: Tumor-origin TCR clones grew in blood after radiotherapy plus ipilimumab.

This table comes from immunoSEQ multiplex PCR, and its TCRdb copy is limited to in-frame clones, with some not included. The repertoire includes tens of thousands of clones, about 81% of them detected once, and 20% to 25% sits in the top ten. Focal radiation plus CTLA-4 blockade with ipilimumab was administered to patients who had chemo-refractory metastatic non-small-cell lung cancer. Note on this clone: Its target is unknown.

The receptor was isolated from a human donor with non-small cell lung cancer that progressed on radiotherapy plus ipilimumab. Specimen: peripheral blood, collected from a patient treated with radiotherapy plus ipilimumab.

CDR3 DNA: TGTGCCAGCCGACTATATCAGCCCCAGCATTTT. As protein: CASRLYQPQHF. The rearrangement joins TRBV6-5 to TRBJ1-5; D unresolved. V lost 8 bases and J lost 5, with 7 bases in between. The germline gives CDR1 MNHEY, CDR2 SVGAGI. The CDR3 contains 11 residues.